The 32 T cell receptor beta chains presented below share a single source sample, sequenced in a study of blood T cell repertoires in COVID-19. Libraries were prepared by immunoSEQ multiplex PCR; TCRdb keeps only in-frame clonotypes and omits some of them. Of 250,000 to 300,000 clones in the sample, about 85% were seen once. The sample taken for sequencing was PBMCs or T cells enriched from blood (not recorded which). The receptors come from a woman between 50 and 59 years old who had been exposed to COVID-19.

This clone was counted a single time. The rearrangement uses TRBV10-3 and TRBJ2-7; TRBD1 is a possible D gene (6 bases). The CDR3 covers 13 residues. V lost 11 bases and J 4 bases, leaving 18 bases between the germline ends. Germline CDR1 ENHRY, CDR2 SYGVKD. The CDR3, as DNA: TGTGCCGTTCTTAACCCGGACAGATACGAGCAGTACTTC. Translated, it gives CAVLNPDRYEQYF.

The V gene is TRBV27, the J gene TRBJ2-1; perhaps TRBD2 as D (6 bases). V was pared by 1 base and J by 8 bases, with 12 bases between. Germline V gene data show CDR1 as MNHEY and CDR2 as SMNVEV (reference sequence). The CDR3 loop spans 14 amino acids. CDR3 residues: CASSLFTGADEQFF. The CDR3 bases are TGTGCCAGCAGTTTATTCACGGGAGCCGATGAGCAGTTCTTC.

This chain joins TRBV7-9 and TRBJ1-5; no firm D call. V was shortened by 8 bases and J by 0 bases, with 5 bases between the two germline ends. The CDR3 is 12 amino acids. Looked up from germline, CDR1 is SEHNR and CDR2 is FQNEAQ (reference sequence). The CDR3 reads CASQYSNQPQHF. Here the CDR3 DNA reads TGTGCCAGCCAGTATAGCAATCAGCCCCAGCATTTT. Drawing the rest from reference TRBV7-9 and TRBJ1-5, the complete variable domain is DTGVSQNPRHKITKRGQNVTFRCDPISEHNRLYWYRQTLGQGPEFLTYFQNEAQLEKSRLLSDRFSAERPKGSFSTLEIQRTEQGDSAMYLCASQYSNQPQHFGDGTRLSIL.

This chain links TRBV3-1 (or the pseudogene TRBV3-2) with TRBJ1-2; TRBD1 agrees at 11 bases. The CDR3 totals 17 residues. The V gene end was trimmed by 2 bases and the J gene end by 2 bases; junction bases not matched to a gene: 7. Germline-derived CDR1 and CDR2 are LGHDT and YNNKEL (reference sequence). CDR3 amino acids: CASSQPNGQGANYGYTF. The CDR3 DNA sequence: TGTGCCAGCAGCCAACCCAACGGACAGGGGGCGAACTATGGCTACACCTTC.

This chain joins TRBV13 and TRBJ1-1, with 8 nucleotides matching TRBD1. Trimming at V came to 3 bases and at J to 1 base, leaving 7 bases not matched to a gene. The CDR3 has 16 residues. Germline lookup yields CDR1 PRHDT and CDR2 FYEKMQ (reference sequence). For the CDR3, the DNA is TGTGCCAGCAGCTTGTTCGCAGGGGGCGGGAACACTGAAGCTTTCTTT. Translation gives CASSLFAGGGNTEAFF. Filled out from reference TRBV13 and TRBJ1-1, the complete variable domain reads AAGVIQSPRHLIKEKRETATLKCYPIPRHDTVYWYQQGPGQDPQFLISFYEKMQSDKGSIPDRFSAQQFSDYHSELNMSSLELGDSALYFCASSLFAGGGNTEAFFGQGTRLTVV.

This clone came up once. The chain recombines TRBV13 with TRBJ1-1, with 7 bases identical to TRBD1. This CDR3 region has 14 residues. Germline V gene lookup returns CDR1 PRHDT and CDR2 FYEKMQ (reference sequence). The V and J ends lost 5 bases and 5 bases, in that order; junction bases with no gene match: 8. The CDR3 spells CASSLRQGKTEAFF. The CDR3 DNA reads TGTGCCAGCAGCCTTCGACAGGGAAAAACTGAAGCTTTCTTT.

The chain uses TRBV7-9 and TRBJ1-3; tentative D call: TRBD1 (6 bases). The germline V gene has CDR1 SEHNR and CDR2 FQNEAQ (reference sequence). The V gene lost 5 bases and the J gene lost 4 bases, with 18 bases spanning the gap. CDR3 size: 16 residues. CDR3 nucleotide sequence: TGTGCCAGCAGCCCAGGGGTTACTCTGGGGGGAAACACCATATATTTT. Translating it yields CASSPGVTLGGNTIYF.

This clone was detected only once. An end of the junction does not agree with germline; a read error may underlie this. The chain is built from TRBV5-1 and TRBJ2-2; 9 nucleotides agree with TRBD2. This CDR3 is 16 amino acids long. Germline V gene sequence: CDR1 SGHRS, CDR2 YFSETQ. CDR3 DNA sequence: TGCGCCCGCAGCTTGGGCGGGGGGGCCAGCACCGGGGAGCTGTTTTTT. The encoded protein is CARSLGGGASTGELFF.

At least ten counts were recorded for this clone. The chain carries TRBV18 and TRBJ2-1; 9 bases map to TRBD1. Germline V gives CDR1 KGHSH, CDR2 LQKENI. V lost 3 bases and J lost 4; bases outside the gene matches: 1. The CDR3 has 14 amino acids. The CDR3 protein is CASSPGQGYNEQFF. The CDR3, as DNA: TGTGCCAGCTCACCGGGACAGGGTTACAATGAGCAGTTCTTC.

V usage is TRBV5-5 and J usage is TRBJ1-2; D is uncertain. In germline, CDR1 is SGHKS, CDR2 YYEKEE (reference sequence). V lost 3 bases and J 8 bases, leaving 14 bases between the germline ends. CDR3 length: 13 residues. The CDR3 here is CASSYSREQGYTF. The CDR3 DNA reads as TGTGCCAGCAGCTATTCCCGGGAGCAAGGCTACACCTTC.

The chain joins TRBV24-1 to TRBJ2-3; 10 positions agree with TRBD1. Germline V CDR1 and CDR2: KGHDR, SFDVKD. After removal of 7 bases from V and 3 bases from J, the junction contained 3 bases not matched to a gene. This CDR3 has 14 amino acids. This CDR3 reads CATRSGQGTDTQYF. Here the CDR3 DNA reads TGTGCCACCAGATCGGGACAGGGGACAGATACGCAGTATTTT.

This chain uses TRBV5-1 with TRBJ1-1; possible D gene TRBD1, 5 bases. Germline loops: CDR1 SGHRS, CDR2 YFSETQ. The V gene lost 0 bases and the J gene lost 5 bases, with 20 bases spanning the gap. The CDR3 contains 17 residues. The CDR3 DNA reads as TGCGCCAGCAGCTTGGAGGTTATAGGGGCAGTCCGAACTGAAGCTTTCTTT. It codes for CASSLEVIGAVRTEAFF.

The V gene is TRBV2, the J gene TRBJ1-2; 7 nucleotides line up with TRBD1. V gave up 5 bases and J gave up 8 bases; unmatched junction bases: 14. Per the germline V gene, CDR1 is SNHLY and CDR2 is FYNNEI. The CDR3 sequence is 15 residues long. CDR3 sequence reads: CASSFGQATSQGYTF. CDR3 DNA: TGTGCCAGCAGTTTCGGACAGGCCACGTCTCAGGGCTACACCTTC.

Remarks on this clone: The same CDR3 is also encoded by other DNA sequences in this sample. The chain carries TRBV18 and TRBJ2-3; TRBD1 matches at 7 bases. V dropped 2 bases and J dropped 1; count of bases not matched to a gene: 3. The germline CDR1 and CDR2 sequences are KGHSH and LQKENI. The CDR3 is 15 amino acids. CDR3 sequence reads: CASSPTGAGTDTQYF. CDR3 nucleotides: TGTGCCAGCTCACCAACAGGGGCTGGCACAGATACGCAGTATTTT.

This sequence joins TRBV4-1 and TRBJ1-2, with 7 bases matching TRBD1. V lost 0 bases, J lost 6 bases, and 7 bases stayed unmatched. This CDR3 spans 15 amino acids. Germline V lookup: CDR1 MGHRA, CDR2 YSYEKL. CDR3 amino acids: CASSQDGQETNGYTF. CDR3 DNA: TGCGCCAGCAGCCAAGATGGACAGGAGACTAATGGCTACACCTTC.

Notes on this clone: The sample contains more than one DNA sequence encoding this CDR3. The rearrangement joins TRBV6-5 to TRBJ2-7, with TRBD1 as a possible D gene (7 bases). The CDR3 loop spans 14 amino acids. Germline V CDR1 and CDR2: MNHEY, SVGAGI. The V end was cut by 5 bases, the J end by 3 bases, with 14 bases between. The CDR3 DNA reads as TGTGCCAGCAGTACGTCAGGGGGGCACTACGAGCAGTACTTC. This sequence encodes CASSTSGGHYEQYF.

The genes are TRBV4-2 and TRBJ2-1; TRBD2 matches 8 bases. The CDR3 length is 16 residues. Trimming removed 1 base from V and 5 bases from J; junction bases left unmatched: 7. Germline V lookup: CDR1 LGHNA, CDR2 YNFKEQ. CDR3 coding DNA: TGTGCCAGCAGCCAAGGGGCTGGCGGGGGGAACAATGAGCAGTTCTTC. Translation: CASSQGAGGGNNEQFF.

The sample holds many counts of this clone. CDR3 nucleotide sequence: TGTGCCAGCAGCTTAGTGGTCGCGGGGGCCAGGGATGAGCAGTTCTTC. As protein: CASSLVVAGARDEQFF. The rearrangement joins TRBV7-9 to TRBJ2-1, with D perhaps matching TRBD2 (7 bases). The V gene's germline CDR1 is SEHNR and CDR2 FQNEAQ (reference sequence). This CDR3 is 16 amino acids long. V shed 1 base and J shed 8 bases, with 18 bases lying between them.

J is TRBJ1-5 and V is TRBV27; 7 bases fit TRBD1. With V trimmed by 5 bases and J by 6 bases, 7 bases remained unmatched. Germline assignment: CDR1 MNHEY and CDR2 SMNVEV (reference sequence). The CDR3 extends over 14 amino acids. CDR3 DNA sequence: TGTGCCAGCAGTCAAACAGGGGACGGTCAGCCCCAGCATTTT. Translation: CASSQTGDGQPQHF.

CDR3 protein: CSASRRIYGYTF. The CDR3 DNA reads as TGCAGTGCTAGTCGGCGGATCTATGGCTACACCTTC. This rearrangement joins TRBV20-1 to TRBJ1-2; no clear D. This CDR3 spans 12 amino acids. Between the trimmed V and J ends, which lost 3 bases and 4 bases, there was a span of 9 bases. CDR1 DFQATT and CDR2 SNEGSKA come from the germline V gene (reference sequence).

This clone appeared a few times. The same CDR3 can be traced to other DNA sequences in this sample. The genes are TRBV5-6 and TRBJ2-3; 8 bases align to TRBD1. The CDR3 is 12 residues long. V shed 5 bases and J 6 bases; nucleotides not matched to a gene: 2. The germline gives CDR1 SGHDT, CDR2 YYEEEE. The CDR3 is CASRTGADTQYF. The CDR3 nucleotides read TGTGCCAGCAGGACAGGGGCCGATACGCAGTATTTT.

The rearrangement joins TRBV7-2 to TRBJ2-1; 9 bases fit TRBD2. V lost 6 bases, J lost 7 bases, and 16 bases stayed unmatched. This CDR3 is 17 amino acids long. Germline lookup yields CDR1 SGHTA and CDR2 FQGNSA. The CDR3 is CASSRMAGGSFVNEQFF. The CDR3 nucleotides are TGTGCCAGCAGTCGGATGGCGGGGGGGAGTTTCGTGAATGAGCAGTTCTTC.

This clone was counted once. The chain couples TRBV5-4 to TRBJ1-1, with 8 bases lining up with TRBD1. V was pared by 4 bases and J by 5 bases, with 4 bases of the junction left unmatched. Germline CDR1 SGHNT, CDR2 YYREEE (reference sequence). The length of the CDR3 is 13 residues. The CDR3 bases are TGTGCCAGCAGCGGACAGGGTGTGACTGAAGCTTTCTTT. Translation gives CASSGQGVTEAFF.

This rearrangement joins TRBV6-1 to TRBJ2-1; 10 positions agree with TRBD2. Germline-derived CDR1 and CDR2 are MNHNS and SASEGT. V shed 0 bases and J 2 bases; nucleotides not matched to a gene: 1. CDR3 length: 16 amino acids. CDR3 nucleotide sequence: TGTGCCAGCAGTGAAGCCCTAGCGGGGGCCTACAATGAGCAGTTCTTC. Translating it yields CASSEALAGAYNEQFF.

This rearrangement joins TRBV24-1 to TRBJ1-2; no clear D gene. The length of the CDR3 is 15 residues. Germline loops: CDR1 KGHDR, CDR2 SFDVKD. The V end was cut by 2 bases, the J end by 5 bases, with 14 bases between. The CDR3 bases are TGTGCCACCAGTGATTCCCGCCCTGGACTTTATGGCTACACCTTC. Its protein product is CATSDSRPGLYGYTF.

The V and J genes are TRBV6-2 or TRBV6-3 and TRBJ2-7; 8 positions match TRBD1. The germline gives CDR1 MNHEY, CDR2 SVGEGT. V gave up 5 bases and J gave up 0 bases; unmatched junction bases: 9. The CDR3 has 16 amino acids. The CDR3: CASSNNRDRPSYEQYF. Here the CDR3 DNA reads TGTGCCAGCAGTAACAACCGGGACAGGCCCTCCTACGAGCAGTACTTC.

This clone was seen once. The chain joins TRBV7-8 to TRBJ2-7; 8 nucleotides line up with TRBD1. V lost 4 bases to trimming and J lost 0 bases; unmatched junction nucleotides: 2. Germline CDR1 is SGHVS and CDR2 is FQNEAQ. The CDR3 has 14 amino acids. CDR3 sequence (DNA): TGTGCCAGCAGCTCCGGGACAGGCTCCTACGAGCAGTACTTC. Its translation is CASSSGTGSYEQYF.

This clone has just a few counts. The CDR3 DNA sequence: TGTGCCAGCTCGGACCTTGGGACAGGGGATGAAAAACTGTTTTTT. It is translated as CASSDLGTGDEKLFF. J is TRBJ1-4 and V is TRBV14; 10 nucleotides agree with TRBD1. Germline loops: CDR1 SGHDN, CDR2 FVKESK. V lost 8 bases, J lost 6 bases, and 9 bases stayed unmatched. This CDR3 region has 15 residues.

The chain links TRBV12-3 or TRBV12-4 to TRBJ1-1; D gene unclear. The V end was cut by 5 bases, the J end by 6 bases, with 10 bases between. CDR3 length: 12 amino acids. The CDR3 bases are TGTGCCAGCAGTCTCCTTCGGGCTGAAGCTTTCTTT. It specifies CASSLLRAEAFF.

On this clone itself: This same CDR3 is encoded by further DNA sequences in the sample. V and J are TRBV11-1 and TRBJ1-1; no firm D call. V was shortened by 1 base and J by 5 bases, with 8 bases between the two germline ends. The CDR3 sequence is 13 residues long. Germline V lookup: CDR1 SGHAT, CDR2 FQDESV (reference sequence). CDR3 in DNA: TGTGCCAGCAGCTTAGGACGCGGTACTGAAGCTTTCTTT. Translating gives CASSLGRGTEAFF.

This sequence joins TRBV19 and TRBJ1-1; D unclear. Trimming took off 3 bases at V and 1 base at J, with 9 bases between the two ends. The CDR3 is 14 residues long. Per the germline V gene, CDR1 is LNHDA and CDR2 is SQIVND (reference sequence). The chain's CDR3 is CASSISSKNTEAFF. The DNA of the CDR3 is TGTGCCAGTAGTATTTCAAGCAAGAACACTGAAGCTTTCTTT.

The rearrangement uses TRBV7-6 and TRBJ2-1; 9 bases align to TRBD1. J gave up 6 bases and V 2 bases, and 5 bases lay outside the gene matches. Looked up from germline, CDR1 is SGHVS and CDR2 is FNYEAQ. The CDR3 length is 15 residues. The DNA for the CDR3 is TGTGCCAGCAGCTTATTGCGGACAGGGGCCAATGAGCAGTTCTTC. The encoded protein is CASSLLRTGANEQFF.